Listed below are T cell receptor beta chains from one sample, sequenced in a study of cytotoxic CD8 clonotypes in ibrutinib-treated CLL. Repertoires were generated with immunoSEQ multiplex PCR, while TCRdb's copy carries only in-frame clones and drops some. The sample contains about 140,000 clones, around 82% of which appear only once. Sequenced material: PBMCs, taken after 36 months of ibrutinib treatment. The receptor set was obtained from a human donor with chronic lymphocytic leukemia. Each CDR3 is given with its conserved first and last residue. The D gene is left open where the match is weak. Some rows have no size entry. The others give once, few or many, or a class for an expanded clone.

TRBJ1-2 | TRBV2 | NA | 16 | few | CASSGTRAAGAYGYTF | TGTGCCAGCAGTGGAACTCGAGCGGCCGGGGCGTATGGCTACACCTTC
TRBJ2-7 | TRBV13 | NA | 16 | once | CASSLHPRTGTYEQYF | TGTGCCAGCAGCTTGCACCCCAGGACGGGGACCTACGAGCAGTACTTC
TRBJ1-5 | TRBV27 | NA | 13 | NA | CASSLIGDRPQHF | TGTGCCAGCAGTTTAATAGGGGATAGGCCCCAGCATTTT
TRBJ2-2 | TRBV2 | NA | 16 | few | CASSLLPTGYTGELFF | TGTGCCAGCAGTTTGCTTCCCACAGGGTACACCGGGGAGCTGTTTTTT
TRBJ2-7 | TRBV15 | NA | 13 | NA | CATSRALVNEQYF | TGTGCCACCAGCAGAGCCCTAGTGAATGAGCAGTACTTC
TRBJ2-7 | TRBV29-1 | TRBD2 | 13 | NA | CSVGPSGSDEQYF | TGCAGCGTTGGCCCTAGCGGGAGTGACGAGCAGTACTTC
TRBJ1-3 | TRBV7-6 | NA | 14 | NA | CASSFVGSGNTIYF | TGTGCCAGCAGCTTTGTCGGGTCAGGAAACACCATATATTTT
TRBJ1-5 | TRBV6-5 | TRBD1 | 15 | NA | CASEDRGGSNQPQHF | TGTGCCAGCGAGGACAGGGGAGGAAGCAATCAGCCCCAGCATTTT
TRBJ2-7 | TRBV28 | NA | 14 | NA | CASSSGGAGYEQYF | TGTGCCAGCAGTTCCGGGGGCGCCGGTTACGAGCAGTACTTC
TRBJ1-5 | TRBV7-3 | NA | 15 | NA | CASSIKGSSNQPQHF | TGTGCCAGCAGCATAAAAGGGTCGAGCAATCAGCCCCAGCATTTT
TRBJ2-1 | TRBV7-2 | NA | 14 | NA | CASSFKSGSNEQFF | TGTGCCAGCAGCTTTAAGAGCGGAAGCAATGAGCAGTTCTTC
TRBJ1-5 | TRBV2 | TRBD1 | 14 | NA | CASRKTGEYQPQHF | TGTGCCAGCAGGAAGACAGGGGAGTATCAGCCCCAGCATTTT
TRBJ1-2 | TRBV19 | TRBD1 | 13 | few | CASLKQGLVGYTF | TGTGCCAGTTTGAAACAGGGGTTGGTCGGCTACACCTTC
TRBJ1-4 | TRBV30 | NA | 14 | few | CAWSVRATNEKLFF | TGTGCCTGGAGTGTACGGGCAACTAATGAAAAACTGTTTTTT
TRBJ1-4 | TRBV7-9 | NA | 16 | NA | CASGAGSSATNEKLFF | TGTGCCAGCGGGGCAGGGAGTTCAGCAACTAATGAAAAACTGTTTTTT
TRBJ2-7 | TRBV28 | NA | 15 | NA | CASSFLLWRDHEQYF | TGTGCCAGCAGTTTCCTCTTGTGGAGGGACCACGAGCAGTACTTC
TRBJ2-7 | TRBV2 | NA | 15 | NA | CASSEVTGSSYEQYF | TGTGCCAGCAGTGAAGTAACAGGGAGCTCCTACGAGCAGTACTTC
TRBJ1-2 | TRBV7-6 | TRBD1 | 16 | NA | CASSLGGTGPNYGYTF | TGTGCCAGCAGCTTAGGGGGGACAGGACCCAACTATGGCTACACCTTC
TRBJ2-7 | TRBV5-5 | NA | 14 | once | CASSFPGRSYEQYF | TGTGCCAGCAGCTTTCCAGGTAGATCCTACGAGCAGTACTTC
TRBJ1-6 | TRBV14 | NA | 13 | NA | CASSVSYNSPLHF | TGTGCCAGCTCGGTCTCCTATAATTCACCCCTCCACTTT
TRBJ1-1 | TRBV19 | NA | 14 | NA | CASSISRGVTEAFF | TGTGCCAGTAGTATTTCGCGGGGAGTCACTGAAGCTTTCTTT
TRBJ2-5 | TRBV5-1 | NA | 14 | NA | CASRDGLVQGTQYF | TGCGCCAGCAGGGATGGATTAGTGCAAGGGACCCAGTACTTC
TRBJ2-3 | TRBV9 | NA | 13 | NA | CASSVGWADTQYF | TGTGCCAGCAGCGTAGGGTGGGCAGATACGCAGTATTTT
TRBJ2-2 | TRBV11-3 | NA | 16 | NA | CASSLDGGQKTGELFF | TGTGCCAGCAGCTTAGACGGGGGGCAGAAAACCGGGGAGCTGTTTTTT
TRBJ2-7 | TRBV5-1 | TRBD1 | 17 | NA | CASSHGTGGLYSYEQYF | TGCGCCAGCAGCCACGGGACAGGGGGCTTATACTCCTACGAGCAGTACTTC
TRBJ2-2 | TRBV4-1 | NA | 15 | NA | CASSSRDGNTGELFF | TGCGCCAGCAGCAGCCGGGACGGAAACACCGGGGAGCTGTTTTTT
TRBJ2-7 | TRBV7-9 | NA | 16 | NA | CASSPKRGLVSLEQYF | TGTGCCAGCAGCCCGAAACGGGGCCTAGTTTCGCTCGAGCAGTACTTC
TRBJ1-2 | TRBV6-5 | TRBD1 | 14 | NA | CASSSDRASYGYTF | TGTGCCAGCAGTTCGGACAGGGCGAGCTATGGCTACACCTTC
TRBJ2-7 | TRBV29-1 | TRBD1 | 11 | NA | CSAGQGPEQYF | TGCAGCGCAGGACAGGGCCCCGAGCAGTACTTC
TRBJ1-1 | TRBV2 | TRBD1 | 12 | few | CASSQGQLEAFF | TGTGCCAGCAGTCAGGGACAGCTTGAAGCTTTCTTT
TRBJ1-1 | TRBV27 | TRBD1 | 15 | NA | CASSLSSGGLTEAFF | TGTGCCAGCAGTTTATCTTCAGGGGGCTTGACTGAAGCTTTCTTT
TRBJ1-2 | TRBV2 | TRBD1 | 15 | few | CASSDAGQGGYGYTF | TGTGCCAGCAGTGACGCAGGACAGGGCGGCTATGGCTACACCTTC
TRBJ2-1 | TRBV5-4 | TRBD2 | 16 | NA | CASSFRLAGGPDEQFF | TGTGCCAGCAGCTTTCGGCTAGCGGGAGGGCCGGATGAGCAGTTCTTC
TRBJ2-7 | TRBV5-1 | NA | 14 | NA | CASSLGTEHYEQYF | TGCGCCAGCAGCTTGGGGACGGAACACTACGAGCAGTACTTC
TRBJ2-3 | TRBV5-1 | NA | 13 | NA | CASSLGGTDTQYF | TGCGCCAGCAGCTTGGGGGGGACTGATACGCAGTATTTT
TRBJ2-7 | TRBV18 | NA | 13 | few | CASSAAMGYEQYF | TGTGCCAGCTCAGCCGCTATGGGGTACGAGCAGTACTTC
TRBJ2-1 | TRBV4-2 | TRBD2 | 16 | NA | CASSHARLAGGREQFF | TGTGCCAGCAGCCATGCCAGACTAGCGGGGGGCCGGGAGCAGTTCTTC